This TCR beta chain was observed in a study of beta chain features in type 1 diabetes. Overall study: The number of sorted cells examined across all samples was some 98,000,000.

The germline V and J ends were trimmed by 1 base and 8 bases, with 9 bases remaining between them. This CDR3 region has 14 residues. Germline CDR1 is MGHDK and CDR2 is SYGVNS. The entirety of the isolated RNA underwent reverse transcription, so expressed TCRB transcripts were sequenced. An average of approximately 4 million reads was obtained for naive, central memory and regulatory T cell samples. Sequencing used immunoSEQ multiplex PCR; TCRdb keeps in-frame clones, though not all of them. The sample lists about 650,000 clones; approximately 13% were seen once. About this clone itself: Its antigen is not known.

Study observations and caveats: There was a possibility that cDNA sequencing over-represented cells with high TCR expression. There was a moderate but significant shortening of TCRB CDR3s in all four CD4+ subsets of Type 1 diabetes patients. Patients showed naive, central memory and Treg TCRB repertoires that appeared more similar than those of healthy donors.

This TCR derives from a man younger than 45 with type 1 diabetes. The sample comprised naive CD4+ T cells from blood. The chain has TRBV25-1 and TRBJ1-6; D is uncertain. The CDR3 loop reads CASSELYQHSPLHF. In DNA form, the CDR3 reads TGTGCCAGCAGTGAATTGTACCAACATTCACCCCTCCACTTT.